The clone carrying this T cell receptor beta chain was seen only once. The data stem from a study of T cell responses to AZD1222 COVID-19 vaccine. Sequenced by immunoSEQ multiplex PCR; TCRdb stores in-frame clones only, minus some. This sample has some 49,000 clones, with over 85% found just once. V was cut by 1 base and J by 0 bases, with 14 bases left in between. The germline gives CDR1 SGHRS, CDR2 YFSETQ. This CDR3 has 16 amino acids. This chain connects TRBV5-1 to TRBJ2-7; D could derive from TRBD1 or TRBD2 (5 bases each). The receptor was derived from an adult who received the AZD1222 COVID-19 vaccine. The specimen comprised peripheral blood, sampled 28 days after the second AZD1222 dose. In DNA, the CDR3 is TGCGCCAGCAGCTTGAGAGGGGCGGGCCCCTCCTACGAGCAGTACTTC. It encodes CASSLRGAGPSYEQYF.